Below, 5 T cell receptor beta chains from the same sample are listed, as sequenced in a study of T cell responses to AZD1222 COVID-19 vaccine. Repertoires were generated with immunoSEQ multiplex PCR, while TCRdb's copy carries only in-frame clones and drops some. Of 95,000 to 120,000 clones in the sample, approximately 89% were seen once. The sample was peripheral blood, taken 28 days after the second AZD1222 dose. These receptors were obtained from an adult who received the AZD1222 COVID-19 vaccine.

This chain joins TRBV7-9 and TRBJ2-5, with 12 bases lining up with TRBD2. V lost 2 bases and J lost 3; bases outside the gene matches: 7. CDR1 and CDR2 (germline): SEHNR, FQNEAQ (reference sequence). The CDR3 covers 17 residues. The CDR3 here is CASSLPSGGAMEETQYF. As DNA, the CDR3 is TGTGCCAGCAGCTTACCTAGCGGGGGGGCGATGGAAGAGACCCAGTACTTC. The variable domain in full, with the rest retrieved from reference TRBV7-9 and TRBJ2-5, is DTGVSQNPRHKITKRGQNVTFRCDPISEHNRLYWYRQTLGQGPEFLTYFQNEAQLEKSRLLSDRFSAERPKGSFSTLEIQRTEQGDSAMYLCASSLPSGGAMEETQYFGPGTRLLVL.

The chain is built from TRBV3-1 (or the pseudogene TRBV3-2) and TRBJ2-2; D gene ambiguous. The CDR3 covers 14 residues. With 4 bases removed from V and 4 bases from J, the gap between germline ends came to 10 bases. Germline lookup yields CDR1 LGHDT and CDR2 YNNKEL (reference sequence). The CDR3 sequence is CASSLPSGTGELFF. CDR3 bases: TGTGCCAGCAGCCTGCCCTCGGGCACCGGGGAGCTGTTTTTT.

V usage is TRBV5-6 and J usage is TRBJ2-7; TRBD1 matches 11 bases. Germline V lookup: CDR1 SGHDT, CDR2 YYEEEE. The CDR3 has 15 amino acids. The V gene end was trimmed by 6 bases and the J gene end by 5 bases; junction bases not matched to a gene: 10. In DNA, the CDR3 is TGTGCCAGCATGCGATGGGGGGACAGGGGGAACGAGCAGTACTTC. It specifies CASMRWGDRGNEQYF.

The chain links TRBV7-6 to TRBJ1-6; 8 nucleotides match TRBD1. Losses at the gene ends were 2 bases for V and 10 bases for J; bases not matched to a gene: 7. The germline gives CDR1 SGHVS, CDR2 FNYEAQ. CDR3 size: 15 residues. CDR3 nucleotides: TGTGCCAGCAGCTTAACAAGACAGGGGCAATCACCCCTCCACTTT. Translation: CASSLTRQGQSPLHF.

The CDR3 here is CASQYNEYSNQPQHF. The CDR3 nucleotides read TGCGCCAGCCAGTATAATGAGTATAGCAATCAGCCCCAGCATTTT. The V and J genes are TRBV5-1 and TRBJ1-5; D is undetermined. The germline V and J ends were trimmed by 7 bases and 0 bases, with 14 bases remaining between them. The CDR3 has 15 residues. Germline V gives CDR1 SGHRS, CDR2 YFSETQ.